The table lists the clone carrying this TCR beta chain with a count of one. This sample stems from a study of blood T cell repertoires in COVID-19. Study in general: Sites in the United States, Italy and Spain provided acute and convalescent COVID-19 samples. PBMCs, B-cell-depleted T cells, or T cells provided the cDNA or gDNA that made up the material.

Germline trimming cut 0 bases from V and 4 bases from J; bases unmatched to any gene: 7. This CDR3 has 17 residues. Germline V gene data show CDR1 as SGHRS and CDR2 as YFSETQ. Source study methods: Nucleated cell number was recorded as an estimate derived from reference gene primer amplification. Data came from immunoSEQ multiplex PCR; TCRdb stores just in-frame clones and leaves some out. V and J calls and clone size are as listed in that table; D and trimming were resolved from the DNA. The repertoire consists of 250,000 to 350,000 clones, with over 75% occurring once and the leading ten covering less than 9.5%.

The receptor comes from a woman in her forties or fifties who had recovered from COVID-19. The chain combines TRBV5-1 with TRBJ2-1, with 10 bases aligning to TRBD1. The material sequenced was peripheral blood. The CDR3 coding sequence is TGCGCCAGCAGCTTGGGACAGGGGGCGTTTGGGTACAATGAGCAGTTCTTC. It codes for CASSLGQGAFGYNEQFF.